This T cell receptor beta chain was found in a study of OX40 agonist ivuxolimab in advanced cancers. This CDR3 comprises 14 residues. CDR1 is SGHTA, CDR2 FQGTGA, per germline. V lost 2 bases, J lost 2 bases, and 1 base stayed unmatched. TCRdb's copy holds only in-frame clones and misses some; the assay was immunoSEQ multiplex PCR. The sample has tens of thousands of clones, 84% seen once. The specimen comprised CD4+ or CD8+ T cells sorted from blood, sampled in a trial of the OX40 agonist ivuxolimab. This rearrangement joins TRBV7-3 to TRBJ2-3, with 7 bases matching TRBD2. The receptor was isolated from an adult with an advanced solid tumor such as melanoma, head and neck, liver or kidney cancer. The CDR3 DNA is TGTGCCAGCAGCTTAGGGGGGGACACAGATACGCAGTATTTT. This translates into CASSLGGDTDTQYF.